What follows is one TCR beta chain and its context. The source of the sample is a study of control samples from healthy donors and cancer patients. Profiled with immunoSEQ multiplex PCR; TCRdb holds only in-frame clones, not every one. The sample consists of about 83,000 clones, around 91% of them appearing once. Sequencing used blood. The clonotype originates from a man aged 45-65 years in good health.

DNA of the CDR3: TGCAGCGGGTCTTACTCTGGAAACACCATATATTTT. Residues: CSGSYSGNTIYF. The V call is TRBV29-1, the J call TRBJ1-3; D is unclear. V dropped 7 bases and J dropped 0 bases, with 7 bases sitting between them. CDR3 length equals 12 residues. Per germline, CDR1 SQVTM and CDR2 ANQGSEA.